Described below is a single T cell receptor beta chain sequence and its context. The antigen is undetermined. This sample is part of a study of tumor and adjacent non-tumor tissue in lung cancer. Overall study context: The cohort had about a dozen adenocarcinoma, a couple of squamous cell and 1 small cell patients. Aged about 30 to 76 years, patients included roughly 10 men and about 5 women with stage I to III disease. Samples averaged roughly 4.2 million productive TCRbeta reads each.

Study-wide points: Normal lung showed higher cumulative top 100 clone frequency than tumor.

This sample's RNA came from whole unsorted tissue. The library came from three nested PCR rounds adapted from ARM-PCR protocols. One entry per CDR3 protein, called by TCRdb with MiXCR from the multiplex PCR reads. The repertoire holds under 95,000 distinct CDR3 sequences, with roughly three fifths as singletons. CDR1 is SGHNT, CDR2 YYREEE, per germline (reference sequence). CDR3 size: 14 residues. V lost 6 bases to trimming and J lost 14 bases; unmatched junction nucleotides: 18. This clonotype was sampled from a man aged 70 or older with non-small cell lung cancer. V and J are TRBV5-4 and TRBJ2-3; 7 bases fit TRBD1. Sample: lung tumor tissue. CDR3 sequence: CASNKGQNTDMRYF. CDR3 DNA sequence: TGTGCCAGCAACAAGGGACAGAACACAGATATGCGGTATTTT.